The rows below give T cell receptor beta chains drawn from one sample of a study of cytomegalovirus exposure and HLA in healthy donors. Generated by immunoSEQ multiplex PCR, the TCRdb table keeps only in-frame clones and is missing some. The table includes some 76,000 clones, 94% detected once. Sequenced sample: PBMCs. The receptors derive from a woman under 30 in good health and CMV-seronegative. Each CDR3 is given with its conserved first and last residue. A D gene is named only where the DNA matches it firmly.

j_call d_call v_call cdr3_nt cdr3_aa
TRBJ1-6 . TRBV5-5 TGTGCCAGCAGCTTGGAATGGGGCGGACCCCTCCACTTT CASSLEWGGPLHF
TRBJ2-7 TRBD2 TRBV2 TGTGCCAGCAGTGCTGGGACTAGCGGGATCCTGGGAGAGCAGTACTTC CASSAGTSGILGEQYF
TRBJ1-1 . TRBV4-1 TGCGCCAGCAGCAGAGGAGTTTTGAACACTGAAGCTTTCTTT CASSRGVLNTEAFF
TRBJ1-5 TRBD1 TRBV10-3 TGTGCCATCAGTGAGGGGACAGGCCTCACGGGCAATCAGCCCCAGCATTTT CAISEGTGLTGNQPQHF
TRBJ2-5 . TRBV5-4 TGTGCCAGCAGCTCGGACCTCACAGGAGAGACCCAGTACTTC CASSSDLTGETQYF
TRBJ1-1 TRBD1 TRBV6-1 TGTGCCAGCAGTGCAGACAGGGTCACTGAAGCTTTCTTT CASSADRVTEAFF
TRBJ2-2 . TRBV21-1 TGTGCCAGCAGCAAAGGTCGGGGGGCGGTTCGCACCGGGGAGCTGTTTTTT CASSKGRGAVRTGELFF
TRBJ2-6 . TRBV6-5 TGTGCCAGCAGTCGTTCCTCTGGGGCCAACGTCCTGACTTTC CASSRSSGANVLTF
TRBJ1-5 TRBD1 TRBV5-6 TGTGCCAGCAGCGAGACGGGGACAGGGTACGATCAGCCCCAGCATTTT CASSETGTGYDQPQHF
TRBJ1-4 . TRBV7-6 TGTGCCAGCAGCCCGCTTCAGCACTCTAGGGAAAAACTGTTTTTT CASSPLQHSREKLFF
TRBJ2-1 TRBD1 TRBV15 TGTGCCACCAGCAGAGACCCGACAGGGGAAGCCTACAATGAGCAGTTCTTC CATSRDPTGEAYNEQFF